The present TCR beta chain was sequenced within a study of post-analysis software for immune sequencing data. This clonotype occurred many times. What it binds is not known. Prepared libraries of TCR beta cDNA carried unique molecular identifiers. Each CDR3 protein gets one entry after TCRdb re-called the PCR reads with MiXCR. The table records around 190,000 distinct CDR3 sequences, 25% to 30% of them present only once. Overall study results and limits: In patients, TRBV5-6, TRBV5-1 and TRBV20-1 belonged to roughly five TRBV segments found more frequently than in controls.

V was shortened by 5 bases and J by 9 bases, with 14 bases between the two germline ends. Germline loops: CDR1 MNHNS, CDR2 SASEGT. The CDR3 consists of 13 residues. The receptor was derived from a girl between 2 and 17 years old with multiple sclerosis. V usage is TRBV6-1 and J usage is TRBJ2-1; D perhaps matches TRBD1 (7 bases). The specimen was blood. The CDR3: CASSSHRGGEQFF. DNA of the CDR3: TGTGCCAGCAGTTCACACAGGGGAGGTGAGCAGTTCTTC.